Included here is one TCR beta chain sequence, with context. Its antigen remains unidentified. This entry comes from a study of T-cell memory formation after mild COVID-19. Study in general: Clusters of TCRs were largely donor specific.

Whole-study findings and limits: Clones contracting across day 15 to 85 had a balanced CD4/CD8 profile; later expanding clones leaned CD4+. Second-wave clones reaching peak frequency on day 37 lacked confirmed SARS-CoV-2 specificity.

Germline V lookup: CDR1 SQVTM, CDR2 ANQGSEA. V lost 0 bases and J 3 bases, leaving 7 bases between the germline ends. The CDR3 length is 13 residues. TCRdb reanalysed the 5' RACE reads using MiXCR and keeps one entry per CDR3 protein. The data hold 300,000 to 400,000 distinct CDR3 sequences, with 10% to 15% observed a single time. The sample was PBMCs or a T cell subset sorted from them (not recorded which). The rearrangement links TRBV29-1 to TRBJ2-3, with D unclear. The sequence derives from a man younger than 35 who had mild COVID-19 (a few samples of this study predate the infection). Cell type and time point are not known. CDR3 residues: CSVEEGSTDTQYF. In DNA form, the CDR3 reads TGCAGCGTTGAAGAGGGCTCTACAGATACGCAGTATTTT.